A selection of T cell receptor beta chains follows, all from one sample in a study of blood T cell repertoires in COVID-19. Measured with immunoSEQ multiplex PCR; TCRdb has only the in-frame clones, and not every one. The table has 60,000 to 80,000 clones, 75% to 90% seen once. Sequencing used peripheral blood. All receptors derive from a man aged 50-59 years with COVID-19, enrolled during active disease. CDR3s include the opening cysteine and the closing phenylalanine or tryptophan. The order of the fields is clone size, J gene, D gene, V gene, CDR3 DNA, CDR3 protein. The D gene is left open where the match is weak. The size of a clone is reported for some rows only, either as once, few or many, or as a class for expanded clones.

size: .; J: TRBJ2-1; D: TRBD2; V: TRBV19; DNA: TGTGCCAGTAGTACACAGGCTAGCGGGAGCTACAATGAGCAGTTCTTC; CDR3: CASSTQASGSYNEQFF
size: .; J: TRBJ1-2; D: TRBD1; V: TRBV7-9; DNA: TGTGCCAGCAGCCTGGGACAGGGGGGAGATGGCTACACCTTC; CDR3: CASSLGQGGDGYTF
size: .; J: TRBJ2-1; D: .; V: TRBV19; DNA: TGTGCCAGTAGTATTTCAGGGCTTGCATATGGGTATGAGCAGTTCTTC; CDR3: CASSISGLAYGYEQFF
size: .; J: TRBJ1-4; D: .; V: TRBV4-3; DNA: TGCGCCAGCAGCCAGGAGTTTTTGACAGCAACTAATGAAAAACTGTTTTTT; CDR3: CASSQEFLTATNEKLFF
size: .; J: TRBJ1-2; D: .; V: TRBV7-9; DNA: TGTGCCAGCAGCCGGCCGGGGGGCTATGGCTACACCTTC; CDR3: CASSRPGGYGYTF
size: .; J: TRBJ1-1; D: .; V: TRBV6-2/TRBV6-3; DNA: TGTGCCAGCAGTTCATACTCGAACACTGAAGCTTTCTTT; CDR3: CASSSYSNTEAFF
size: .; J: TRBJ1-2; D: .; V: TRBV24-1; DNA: TGTGCCACCAGTGATAACACGGACAGCTACTATGGCTACACCTTC; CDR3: CATSDNTDSYYGYTF
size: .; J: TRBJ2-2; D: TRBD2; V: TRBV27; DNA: TGTGCCAGCAGCCAGGGGGGGACTAGCGGACCCACCGGGGAGCTGTTTTTT; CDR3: CASSQGGTSGPTGELFF
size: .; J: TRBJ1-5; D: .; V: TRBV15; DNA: TGTGCCACCAGCAGAGATCCTGGGCTCCCCTCGCATTTT; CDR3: CATSRDPGLPSHF
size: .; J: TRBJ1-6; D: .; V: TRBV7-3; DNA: TGTGCCAGCAGCTTAAATAGCTCACCCCTCCACTTT; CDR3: CASSLNSSPLHF
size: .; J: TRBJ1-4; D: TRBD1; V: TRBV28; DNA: TGTGCCAGCAGTGACAGGGGGCGAAATGAAAAACTGTTTTTT; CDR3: CASSDRGRNEKLFF
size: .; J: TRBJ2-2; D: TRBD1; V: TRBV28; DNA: TGTGCCAGCAGTACTCCGACAGGGGGCTTCGGGGAGCTGTTTTTT; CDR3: CASSTPTGGFGELFF
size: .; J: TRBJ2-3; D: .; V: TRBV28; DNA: TGTGCCAGCAGAGACAGAAACACAGATACGCAGTATTTT; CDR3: CASRDRNTDTQYF
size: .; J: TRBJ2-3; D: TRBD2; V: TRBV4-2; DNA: TGTGCCAGCAGCCAAGATAAGGCTAGCGGCTTCGGGCAGTATTTT; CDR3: CASSQDKASGFGQYF
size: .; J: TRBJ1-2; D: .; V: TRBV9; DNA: TGTGCCAGCAGCCCCCAGAGTTACAGTGGCTACACCTTC; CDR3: CASSPQSYSGYTF
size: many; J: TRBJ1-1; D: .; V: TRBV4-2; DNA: TGTGCCAGCAGCCAAGAGGCCAGGATTGTGACTGAAGCTTTCTTT; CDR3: CASSQEARIVTEAFF
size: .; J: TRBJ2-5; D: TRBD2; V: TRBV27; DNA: TGTGCCAGCAGTTTAACCGGGGGACTAGGGGAGACCCAGTACTTC; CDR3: CASSLTGGLGETQYF
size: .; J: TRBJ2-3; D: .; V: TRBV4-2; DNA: TGTGCCAGCAGCCAAGATATGCCTAGCGGCACAGATACGCAGTATTTT; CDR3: CASSQDMPSGTDTQYF
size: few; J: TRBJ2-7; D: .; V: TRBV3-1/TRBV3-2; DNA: TGTGCCAGCAGCCGGGTGGGCAAAACCTACGAGCAGTACTTC; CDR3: CASSRVGKTYEQYF
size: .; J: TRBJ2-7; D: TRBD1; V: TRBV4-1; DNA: TGCGCCAGCAGCCAAGTTAGGGACAGTTCCTACGAGCAGTACTTC; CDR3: CASSQVRDSSYEQYF
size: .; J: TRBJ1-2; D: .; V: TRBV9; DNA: TGTGCCAGCAGTGCAACCCGGACGCGGGGGTATGGCTACACCTTC; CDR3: CASSATRTRGYGYTF
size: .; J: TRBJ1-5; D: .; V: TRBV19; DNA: TGTGCCAGTAGTGCTCCGCAGAGGCCGGGCAATCAGCCCCAGCATTTT; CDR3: CASSAPQRPGNQPQHF
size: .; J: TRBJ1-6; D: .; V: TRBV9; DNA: TGTGCCAGCAGCGAGTACAGGGTGGATTCACCCCTCCACTTT; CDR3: CASSEYRVDSPLHF
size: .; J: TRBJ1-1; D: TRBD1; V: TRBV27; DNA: TGTGCCAGCAGTCGACGGGACAGGGGGCGTTCGGCTTTCTTT; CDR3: CASSRRDRGRSAFF
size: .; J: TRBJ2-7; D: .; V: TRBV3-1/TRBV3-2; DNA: TGTGCCAGCAGCCGCAGACTAGGGTTGGACGAGCAGTACTTC; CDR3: CASSRRLGLDEQYF
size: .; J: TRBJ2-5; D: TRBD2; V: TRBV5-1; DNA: TGCGCCAGCAGCTTTCCACTAGCGGGAGTAGGAGAGACCCAGTACTTC; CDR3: CASSFPLAGVGETQYF
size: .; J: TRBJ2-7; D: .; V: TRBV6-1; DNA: TGTGCCAGCAGTGAAGCGGGGCGGACCGAGCAGTACTTC; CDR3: CASSEAGRTEQYF